The 29 T cell receptor beta chains given below trace back to one sample, sequenced in a study of identical twins. Via MiXCR, TCRdb re-called the 5' RACE reads, giving one row per CDR3 protein. The sample consists of approximately 230,000 distinct CDR3 sequences, over 5.5% of them appearing once. These sequences were also reported in another study, on T cells expressing NK-cell markers.

Material for sequencing was CD8+ T cells sorted from blood. The source of these receptors is a woman younger than 35 in good health.

This clonotype turned up a few times. The chain combines TRBV11-2 with TRBJ2-7; tentatively, D is TRBD1 (6 bases). The CDR3 is 13 amino acids. Looked up from germline, CDR1 is SGHAT and CDR2 is FQNNGV. V lost 4 bases and J 5 bases, leaving 12 bases between the germline ends. This CDR3 is CASSSYRVNEQYF. CDR3 nucleotide sequence: TGTGCCAGCAGCTCATACAGGGTAAACGAGCAGTACTTC.

This chain connects TRBV20-1 to TRBJ2-3, with 11 bases lining up with TRBD1. CDR1 DFQATT and CDR2 SNEGSKA come from the germline V gene (reference sequence). This CDR3 comprises 15 residues. Germline trimming cut 6 bases from V and 6 bases from J; bases unmatched to any gene: 11. In DNA, the CDR3 is TGCAGTGCCAAAGGCCGGACAGGGGGCGCCGATACGCAGTATTTT. This sequence encodes CSAKGRTGGADTQYF.

This clonotype was picked up a small number of times. This chain links TRBV6-2 or TRBV6-3 with TRBJ2-4; 8 nucleotides agree with TRBD2. CDR3 length equals 16 residues. V was pared by 6 bases and J by 1 base, with 8 bases of the junction left unmatched. CDR1 is MNHEY, CDR2 SVGEGT, per germline. CDR3 sequence (DNA): TGTGCCAGCAGGGGGAGCGGGAGCTGGGCCAAAAACATTCAGTACTTC. Residues: CASRGSGSWAKNIQYF.

The chain employs TRBV7-9 and TRBJ2-1; D gene ambiguous. The CDR3 spans 11 residues. Trimming took 6 bases from V and 7 from J, leaving 7 bases between them. Per the germline V gene, CDR1 is SEHNR and CDR2 is FQNEAQ (reference sequence). The CDR3 DNA follows: TGTGCCAGCAGGTCGGCGAATGAGCAGTTCTTC. It translates to CASRSANEQFF.

This sequence joins TRBV7-9 and TRBJ1-1; D gene uncertain. Trimming stripped 1 base from V and 7 bases from J, with 13 bases between. Germline lookup yields CDR1 SEHNR and CDR2 FQNEAQ (reference sequence). There are 14 residues in the CDR3. The CDR3 region is CASSLGETPGEAFF. CDR3 DNA: TGTGCCAGCAGCTTAGGGGAGACCCCGGGTGAAGCTTTCTTT. Supplemented by reference TRBV7-9 and TRBJ1-1, the full variable domain reads DTGVSQNPRHKITKRGQNVTFRCDPISEHNRLYWYRQTLGQGPEFLTYFQNEAQLEKSRLLSDRFSAERPKGSFSTLEIQRTEQGDSAMYLCASSLGETPGEAFFGQGTRLTVV.

Only a few counts were recorded for this clonotype. The gene calls are TRBV3-1 and TRBJ2-7; D perhaps matches TRBD1 (8 bases). Germline-derived CDR1 and CDR2 are LGHDT and YNNKEL (reference sequence). This CDR3 is built from 15 residues. V was trimmed by 3 bases and J by 6 bases, leaving 18 bases between them. The CDR3 region has the DNA TGTGCCAGCAGCCAGGAGCTAACAGGGGGGGGCGAGCAGTACTTC. Translated, it gives CASSQELTGGGEQYF.

This clonotype was counted ten times or more. The rearrangement links TRBV15 to TRBJ2-7; the D gene is possibly TRBD2 (6 bases). CDR3 length: 16 amino acids. Looked up from germline, CDR1 is LNHNV and CDR2 is YYDKDF (reference sequence). Trimming took off 1 base at V and 7 bases at J, with 20 bases between the two ends. CDR3 in DNA: TGTGCCACCAGCAGAGCTTCCGGGCTAGCGTCTTGGGAGCAGTACTTC. As protein: CATSRASGLASWEQYF. Drawing the rest from reference TRBV15 and TRBJ2-7, the complete variable domain is DAMVIQNPRYQVTQFGKPVTLSCSQTLNHNVMYWYQQKSSQAPKLLFHYYDKDFNNEADTPDNFQSRRPNTSFCFLDIRSPGLGDTAMYLCATSRASGLASWEQYFGPGTRLTVT.

Only a few counts were recorded for this clonotype. CDR3: CASSDITRIGYGYTF. CDR3 bases: TGTGCCAGCAGTGACATAACACGGATCGGGTATGGCTACACCTTC. This chain joins TRBV27 and TRBJ1-2; D remains ambiguous. V was trimmed by 5 bases and J by 5 bases, leaving 18 bases between them. CDR1 MNHEY and CDR2 SMNVEV come from the germline V gene (reference sequence). This CDR3 region has 15 residues.

This clonotype was counted between two and nine times. V and J are TRBV2 and TRBJ1-5; tentatively, D is TRBD1 (6 bases). From germline, CDR1 is SNHLY and CDR2 FYNNEI. This CDR3 comprises 15 residues. Trimming took 6 bases from V and 1 from J, leaving 13 bases between them. CDR3 bases: TGTGCCAGCAGAAGGGACACTGAAAGCAATCAGCCCCAGCATTTT. Translated, it gives CASRRDTESNQPQHF.

The chain has TRBV2 and TRBJ2-1, with D tentatively TRBD2 (5 bases). This CDR3 has 14 amino acids. V was pared by 7 bases and J by 4 bases, with 14 bases between. Germline CDR1 reads SNHLY; CDR2 reads FYNNEI. The CDR3 sequence: CASKKDRGYNEQFF. Written as DNA, the CDR3 is TGTGCCAGCAAGAAGGACCGAGGGTACAATGAGCAGTTCTTC.

The gene calls are TRBV29-1 and TRBJ1-3; D is unclear. The CDR3 covers 12 residues. Looked up from germline, CDR1 is SQVTM and CDR2 is ANQGSEA. V gave up 6 bases and J gave up 4 bases, with 10 bases separating them. CDR3 protein: CSVWVSGNTIYF. CDR3 sequence (DNA): TGCAGCGTCTGGGTATCCGGAAACACCATATATTTT. The whole variable domain, remainder taken from reference TRBV29-1 and TRBJ1-3, is SAVISQKPSRDICQRGTSLTIQCQVDSQVTMMFWYRQQPGQSLTLIATANQGSEATYESGFVIDKFPISRPNLTFSTLTVSNMSPEDSSIYLCSVWVSGNTIYFGEGSWLTVV.

A few counts support this clonotype. The V call is TRBV29-1, the J call TRBJ2-7, with 8 bases identical to TRBD1. This CDR3 region has 13 residues. CDR1 SQVTM and CDR2 ANQGSEA come from the germline V gene. V dropped 5 bases and J dropped 3; count of bases not matched to a gene: 6. The CDR3 DNA is TGCAGCGTTCGGACAGGGAAAGACTACGAGCAGTACTTC. This codes for CSVRTGKDYEQYF.

At least ten counts were recorded for this clonotype. The rearrangement links TRBV6-2 or TRBV6-3 to TRBJ2-7; 8 bases align to TRBD2. This CDR3 has 14 residues. Germline-derived CDR1 and CDR2 are MNHEY and SVGEGT. V shed 6 bases, J shed 5 bases, and the junction held 9 bases outside the gene matches. The CDR3 spells CASRGWTSSHEQYF. CDR3 sequence (DNA): TGTGCCAGCAGAGGTTGGACTAGCAGCCACGAGCAGTACTTC.

The chain uses TRBV5-1 and TRBJ2-1; 7 bases match TRBD2. V dropped 4 bases and J dropped 6; count of bases not matched to a gene: 7. CDR1 is SGHRS, CDR2 YFSETQ, per germline. The CDR3 loop spans 14 amino acids. CDR3 bases: TGCGCCAGCAGCCTAGGACTAGACCCCAATGAGCAGTTCTTC. Amino acid sequence: CASSLGLDPNEQFF.

The chain is built from TRBV29-1 and TRBJ2-2; D is ambiguous. The CDR3 covers 12 residues. V was shortened by 5 bases and J by 5 bases, with 9 bases between the two germline ends. The germline CDR1 and CDR2 sequences are SQVTM and ANQGSEA. CDR3: CSVPGATGELFF. The CDR3 DNA reads TGCAGCGTTCCCGGTGCAACCGGGGAGCTGTTTTTT.

The rearrangement joins TRBV15 to TRBJ2-6, with a tentative D call TRBD2 (6 bases). V gave up 3 bases and J gave up 14 bases, with 11 bases separating them. In germline, CDR1 is LNHNV, CDR2 YYDKDF (reference sequence). CDR3 length: 12 residues. CDR3 coding DNA: TGTGCCACCAGCAGTGTGGAGGGGATCCTGACTTTC. As protein: CATSSVEGILTF.

The CDR3 DNA is TGTGCTAGTGAAGAGGGGCCCGGGGAGCTGTTTTTT. Amino acid sequence: CASEEGPGELFF. The chain is built from TRBV12-5 and TRBJ2-2; D may be TRBD1 or TRBD2 (5 bases each). CDR3 length equals 12 residues. Germline V gene sequence: CDR1 LGHNT, CDR2 FRNRAP. V was pared by 7 bases and J by 6 bases, with 9 bases between. Full variable domain (missing parts from reference TRBV12-5 and TRBJ2-2): DARVTQTPRHKVTEMGQEVTMRCQPILGHNTVFWYRQTMMQGLELLAYFRNRAPLDDSGMPKDRFSAEMPDATLATLKIQPSEPRDSAVYFCASEEGPGELFFGEGSRLTVL.

This clonotype was picked up a small number of times. The CDR3 protein is CASREAFF. The CDR3 coding sequence is TGTGCCAGCAGGGAAGCTTTCTTT. The chain couples TRBV6-2 or TRBV6-3 to TRBJ1-1; D gene ambiguous. Germline CDR1 reads MNHEY; CDR2 reads SVGEGT. CDR3 length: 8 amino acids. V was pared by 6 bases and J by 8 bases, with 1 base between.

This clonotype was observed many times. The V call is TRBV7-9, the J call TRBJ2-6, with a tentative D call TRBD2 (6 bases). Germline CDR1 is SEHNR and CDR2 is FQNEAQ (reference sequence). V lost 8 bases and J lost 1, with 6 bases in between. The CDR3 spans 13 residues. The CDR3: CASRGSGANVLTF. The DNA for the CDR3 is TGTGCCAGCCGGGGGTCTGGGGCCAACGTCCTGACTTTC.

The V and J genes are TRBV15 and TRBJ2-7; no clear D gene. Trimming took 0 bases from V and 0 from J, leaving 12 bases between them. The CDR3 totals 16 residues. The V gene's germline CDR1 is LNHNV and CDR2 YYDKDF (reference sequence). This chain's CDR3 is CATSRDSGRTSYEQYF. CDR3 in DNA: TGTGCCACCAGCAGAGATTCAGGCAGGACCTCCTACGAGCAGTACTTC.

The table lists this clonotype with a few counts. The junction and the germline gene differ at one end; a read error may be behind it. This chain links TRBV9 with TRBJ1-4; TRBD1 aligns across 7 bases. CDR3 length: 12 residues. Germline V gives CDR1 SGDLS, CDR2 YYNGEE. CDR3 coding DNA: TGTGCCAGCAGCGTAGGCCAGGGGGAGATGATTTTT. Translated: CASSVGQGEMIF.

V gene TRBV5-1 combines with J gene TRBJ1-2, with 8 bases matching TRBD1. The CDR3 runs to 14 residues. Unmatched junction bases numbered 3, after V lost 2 bases and J lost 3 bases. Germline V gene data show CDR1 as SGHRS and CDR2 as YFSETQ. The chain's CDR3 is CASSFQGADYGYTF. The CDR3 DNA reads TGCGCCAGCAGCTTTCAGGGGGCCGACTATGGCTACACCTTC. The full variable domain, its missing parts supplied by reference TRBV5-1 and TRBJ1-2, is KAGVTQTPRYLIKTRGQQVTLSCSPISGHRSVSWYQQTPGQGLQFLFEYFSETQRNKGNFPGRFSGRQFSNSRSEMNVSTLELGDSALYLCASSFQGADYGYTFGSGTRLTVV.

This clonotype has a handful of counts. The chain links TRBV12-3 or TRBV12-4 to TRBJ2-5; 8 bases line up with TRBD2. V shed 4 bases and J 0 bases; nucleotides not matched to a gene: 4. The CDR3 sequence is 15 residues long. The CDR3 nucleotides are TGTGCCAGCAGTTCCGGGGGGGCGTACCAAGAGACCCAGTACTTC. Protein product: CASSSGGAYQETQYF.

This clonotype was counted many times. V and J are TRBV4-1 and TRBJ2-1, with TRBD2 identical over 9 bases. Germline V gives CDR1 MGHRA, CDR2 YSYEKL. The CDR3 has 15 amino acids. Losses at the gene ends were 1 base for V and 9 bases for J; bases not matched to a gene: 7. In DNA form, the CDR3 reads TGCGCCAGCAGCCAAGCCCTAGCGGGATCGGCTGAGCAGTTCTTC. Its protein product is CASSQALAGSAEQFF.

The genes are TRBV11-3 and TRBJ2-3, with D unclear. Trimming stripped 2 bases from V and 0 bases from J, with 9 bases between. The germline V gene has CDR1 SGHNT and CDR2 YENEEA. The CDR3 length is 15 residues. The CDR3 region has the DNA TGTGCCAGCAGCTTATTTCCAGCTAGCACAGATACGCAGTATTTT. Its translation is CASSLFPASTDTQYF.

This clonotype was found a few times. V usage is TRBV12-3 or TRBV12-4 and J usage is TRBJ2-3; no definite D call. The CDR3 totals 14 residues. Trimming pared 3 bases from V and 2 bases from J, leaving 9 bases between. CDR3: CASSLRLSTDTQYF. In DNA, the CDR3 is TGTGCCAGCAGTTTGAGGCTATCCACAGATACGCAGTATTTT.

The J gene is TRBJ2-6, the V gene TRBV2, with 8 nucleotides matching TRBD1. The CDR3 extends over 19 amino acids. Germline values: CDR1 SNHLY, CDR2 FYNNEI. J was trimmed by 0 bases and V by 4 bases; bases with no gene match: 11. The CDR3 here is CASSGHLQGESSGANVLTF. In DNA form, the CDR3 reads TGTGCCAGCAGTGGCCATTTACAGGGGGAAAGCTCTGGGGCCAACGTCCTGACTTTC.

This clonotype was counted between two and nine times. DNA of the CDR3: TGCAGTGCTAGAAGGGGAGGCGGGGGGCTACTCACCGGGGAGCTGTTTTTT. Translation: CSARRGGGGLLTGELFF. The chain carries TRBV20-1 and TRBJ2-2, with 8 positions matching TRBD2. The CDR3 runs 17 residues. Unmatched junction bases numbered 12, after V lost 2 bases and J lost 4 bases. Per the germline V gene, CDR1 is DFQATT and CDR2 is SNEGSKA (reference sequence).

This clonotype was found a few times. V is TRBV7-2 and J is TRBJ2-5, with D possibly being TRBD2 (5 bases). The CDR3 is 16 amino acids. Trimming pared 5 bases from V and 5 bases from J, leaving 21 bases between. In germline, CDR1 is SGHTA, CDR2 FQGNSA. Here the CDR3 DNA reads TGTGCCAGCAGCCATGACTTCGGACTCCCTGGTGAGACCCAGTACTTC. Its translation is CASSHDFGLPGETQYF.